This T cell receptor (beta chain) was profiled in a study of blood T cell repertoires in COVID-19. Study summary: The United States, Italy and Spain were the sources of the acute and convalescent COVID-19 samples. In each case, the material was cDNA or gDNA derived from T cells, B-cell-depleted T cells, or PBMCs.

Profiled with immunoSEQ multiplex PCR; TCRdb holds only in-frame clones, not every one. The sample yields about 65,000 clones, around nine tenths seen once. The CDR3 is 14 amino acids. The V gene's germline CDR1 is SGDLS and CDR2 YYNGEE. The junction had 3 bases not matched to a gene; V was cut back by 4 bases and J by 0 bases. The chain has TRBV9 and TRBJ1-1; the match to TRBD1 covers 7 bases. The receptor comes from a man aged 60-69 years with acute or convalescent COVID-19. The sample comprised peripheral blood. The chain's CDR3 is CASSQGQLNTEAFF. Written as DNA, the CDR3 is TGTGCCAGCAGCCAGGGACAGTTGAACACTGAAGCTTTCTTT.